A single sample is the source of the 29 T cell receptor beta chains below, sequenced in a study of a mutant IDH1 vaccine in newly diagnosed glioma. Time point here: week 23, last vaccination. A single vaccine dose contained 300 ug of mutant IDH1 20-mer peptide, and topical imiquimod was used with it. These TCRs are of unknown antigen specificity. The assay was immunoSEQ multiplex PCR, and TCRdb's table has in-frame clones only and misses some. The sample lists about 82,000 clones, 85% seen once, with roughly 2% in the top ten. The specimen comprised PBMCs, sampled from a glioma patient whose treatment included an IDH1 peptide vaccine. The source of these receptors is a man younger than 45 with glioma. Some clones in this sample may be carry-over from other donors' samples.

V usage is TRBV27 and J usage is TRBJ2-2; D may be TRBD2 (6 bases). Germline V gene data show CDR1 as MNHEY and CDR2 as SMNVEV (reference sequence). There are 16 residues in the CDR3. Trimming took off 5 bases at V and 7 bases at J, with 20 bases between the two ends. The CDR3 is CASSITGGLYGGELFF. CDR3 sequence (DNA): TGTGCCAGCAGTATAACAGGAGGGCTTTACGGCGGGGAGCTGTTTTTT.

The chain joins TRBV29-1 to TRBJ1-2; D uncertain. V was cut by 4 bases and J by 3 bases, with 6 bases left in between. Germline V lookup: CDR1 SQVTM, CDR2 ANQGSEA. CDR3 length: 11 amino acids. CDR3 sequence (DNA): TGCAGCGTTGGGCGAGACTATGGCTACACCTTC. Its translation is CSVGRDYGYTF.

J is TRBJ2-3 and V is TRBV9; maybe TRBD2 (6 bases). The length of the CDR3 is 15 residues. Between the trimmed V and J ends, which lost 0 bases and 4 bases, there was a span of 12 bases. Per the germline V gene, CDR1 is SGDLS and CDR2 is YYNGEE. CDR3 DNA: TGTGCCAGCAGCGTAGTTGGAGGGGACGCAGATACGCAGTATTTT. Its protein is CASSVVGGDADTQYF.

V usage is TRBV29-1 and J usage is TRBJ2-5, with D maybe TRBD2 (6 bases). The J call may be faulty, since TRBJ2-7 better matches the DNA end. The germline V gene encodes CDR1 SQVTM and CDR2 ANQGSEA. CDR3 length: 13 amino acids. The CDR3 region is CSVLGRRSYEQYF. The CDR3, as DNA: TGCAGCGTTCTCGGGAGAAGGTCCTACGAGCAGTACTTC.

In DNA form, the CDR3 reads TGTGCCAGCAGCGTAGGCCCCTCTTCCGACGAGCAGTACTTC. Translating gives CASSVGPSSDEQYF. This rearrangement joins TRBV9 to TRBJ2-7, with no clear D. CDR1 and CDR2 (germline): SGDLS, YYNGEE. This CDR3 region has 14 residues. V was cut by 0 bases and J by 5 bases, with 12 bases left in between. Using reference TRBV9 and TRBJ2-7 for the parts outside the CDR3, the full variable domain is DSGVTQTPKHLITATGQRVTLRCSPRSGDLSVYWYQQSLDQGLQFLIQYYNGEERAKGNILERFSAQQFPDLHSELNLSSLELGDSALYFCASSVGPSSDEQYFGPGTRLTVT.

V usage is TRBV28 and J usage is TRBJ1-4; D is unclear. CDR1 and CDR2 from the germline V gene are MDHEN and SYDVKM. This CDR3 has 15 residues. V lost 7 bases, J lost 7 bases, and 19 bases lay in between. CDR3 region: CASTPVTPPGEKLFF. CDR3 DNA: TGTGCCAGCACCCCGGTGACGCCCCCAGGTGAAAAACTGTTTTTT.

The V call is TRBV15, the J call TRBJ2-2, with unresolved D. V lost 2 bases and J lost 2, with 9 bases in between. The CDR3 runs 15 residues. Germline V lookup: CDR1 LNHNV, CDR2 YYDKDF (reference sequence). The CDR3 is CATSRHGANTGELFF. CDR3 in DNA: TGTGCCACCAGCAGACACGGCGCCAACACCGGGGAGCTGTTTTTT.

The chain carries TRBV7-3 and TRBJ2-1; 7 nucleotides match TRBD1. Per germline, CDR1 SGHTA and CDR2 FQGTGA. V gave up 5 bases and J gave up 10 bases; unmatched junction bases: 11. The CDR3 sequence is 14 residues long. The CDR3, as DNA: TGTGCCAGCAGCCGACTCCACAGGGGTGGGGAGCAGTTCTTC. It codes for CASSRLHRGGEQFF. Full variable domain (missing parts from reference TRBV7-3 and TRBJ2-1): GAGVSQTPSNKVTEKGKYVELRCDPISGHTALYWYRQSLGQGPEFLIYFQGTGAADDSGLPNDRFFAVRPEGSVSTLKIQRTERGDSAVYLCASSRLHRGGEQFFGPGTRLTVL.

Written as DNA, the CDR3 is TGTGCCAGCAGTCCCGACAGGTTCGCCTACGAGCAGTACTTC. This translates into CASSPDRFAYEQYF. The chain recombines TRBV7-2 with TRBJ2-7, with D maybe TRBD1 (6 bases). This CDR3 has 14 residues. Looked up from germline, CDR1 is SGHTA and CDR2 is FQGNSA. Trimming took 6 bases from V and 2 from J, leaving 14 bases between them.

This clone was observed a single time. The V call is TRBV4-3, the J call TRBJ2-1; 12 bases are a match to TRBD2. Unmatched junction bases numbered 12, after V lost 0 bases and J lost 0 bases. This CDR3 has 21 residues. Per the germline V gene, CDR1 is LGHNA and CDR2 is YSLEER. The CDR3 reads CASSQDPPSGGGLSSYNEQFF. The CDR3 region has the DNA TGCGCCAGCAGCCAAGATCCCCCTAGCGGGGGGGGACTTAGCTCCTACAATGAGCAGTTCTTC.

The gene calls are TRBV30 and TRBJ2-7; unclear D gene. In germline, CDR1 is GTSNPN, CDR2 SVGIG (reference sequence). Trimming left V 2 bases short and J 5 bases short, with 13 bases between. CDR3 length: 13 residues. In DNA form, the CDR3 reads TGTGCCTGGAGTAGACGGTTTCTGGACGAGCAGTACTTC. This translates into CAWSRRFLDEQYF.

The rearrangement joins TRBV7-9 to TRBJ2-7, with TRBD2 as a possible D gene (6 bases). Germline CDR1 SEHNR, CDR2 FQNEAQ (reference sequence). The CDR3 totals 14 residues. Between the trimmed V and J ends, which lost 4 bases and 0 bases, there was a span of 10 bases. CDR3 protein: CASSSDGSSYEQYF. The CDR3 coding sequence is TGTGCCAGCAGCTCGGACGGGAGCTCCTACGAGCAGTACTTC.

This clone was picked up a small number of times. CDR3 bases: TGCGCCAGCAGCTTGGGGGTTAGCGGGAGCTATGTCAATGAGCAGTTCTTC. Encoded protein: CASSLGVSGSYVNEQFF. The chain employs TRBV5-1 and TRBJ2-1; TRBD2 matches at 9 bases. V lost 0 bases and J lost 6; bases outside the gene matches: 10. The CDR3 has 17 amino acids. Germline V CDR1 and CDR2: SGHRS, YFSETQ.

The chain carries TRBV27 and TRBJ2-3; D ambiguous. This CDR3 is built from 15 residues. With 2 bases removed from V and 2 bases from J, the gap between germline ends came to 11 bases. CDR1 and CDR2 (germline): MNHEY, SMNVEV (reference sequence). CDR3 DNA: TGTGCCAGCAGTTTAAACCCCTCCTACACAGATACGCAGTATTTT. Amino acids: CASSLNPSYTDTQYF.

The chain carries TRBV4-3 and TRBJ2-5; 12 nucleotides align to TRBD2. Germline CDR1 LGHNA, CDR2 YSLEER. With 2 bases clipped from V and 7 bases from J, the junction kept 5 bases outside the gene matches. This CDR3 is 15 amino acids long. The CDR3 DNA reads as TGCGCCAGCAGCCAAAATAGACTAGCGGGGGCGACCCAGTACTTC. Amino acid sequence: CASSQNRLAGATQYF.

The V gene is TRBV5-8, the J gene TRBJ1-6; D is unresolved. Deletions cut 3 bases from V and 6 bases from J, with 7 bases between. The germline V gene encodes CDR1 SGHTS and CDR2 YDEGEE. The CDR3 totals 13 residues. The CDR3 here is CASSSRSNSPLHF. In DNA form, the CDR3 reads TGTGCCAGCAGCTCCCGGTCTAATTCACCCCTCCACTTT. Full variable domain (remainder filled in from reference TRBV5-8 and TRBJ1-6): EAGVTQSPTHLIKTRGQQATLRCSPISGHTSVYWYQQALGLGLQFLLWYDEGEERNRGNFPPRFSGRQFPNYSSELNVNALELEDSALYLCASSSRSNSPLHFGNGTRLTVT.

The chain uses TRBV9 and TRBJ2-1, with 7 bases that match TRBD1. The junction had 7 bases not matched to a gene; V was cut back by 4 bases and J by 0 bases. The CDR3 runs to 16 residues. Germline lookup yields CDR1 SGDLS and CDR2 YYNGEE. The CDR3 loop is CASSPRAGGSYNEQFF. The CDR3 DNA reads as TGTGCCAGCAGCCCCCGGGCAGGGGGCTCCTACAATGAGCAGTTCTTC.

This clone was observed a handful of times. The chain is built from TRBV2 and TRBJ2-7; D unresolved. Looked up from germline, CDR1 is SNHLY and CDR2 is FYNNEI. The CDR3 has 12 residues. V was trimmed by 2 bases and J by 8 bases, leaving 10 bases between them. In nucleotides, the CDR3 is TGTGCCAGCAGTGAACGAAAAACAAAGCAGTACTTC. Translating gives CASSERKTKQYF.

The chain carries TRBV5-1 and TRBJ2-5; TRBD2 matches at 10 bases. Trimming removed 0 bases from V and 5 bases from J; junction bases left unmatched: 4. There are 15 residues in the CDR3. Germline V gene sequence: CDR1 SGHRS, CDR2 YFSETQ. CDR3: CASSLEGLARETQYF. Here the CDR3 DNA reads TGCGCCAGCAGCTTGGAGGGACTAGCGAGGGAGACCCAGTACTTC.

This chain connects TRBV7-8 to TRBJ2-7; no firm D call. V lost 5 bases, J lost 0 bases, and 14 bases lay in between. The CDR3 is made up of 15 amino acids. Germline V lookup: CDR1 SGHVS, CDR2 FQNEAQ. The CDR3 here is CASSPPGVSSYEQYF. In DNA form, the CDR3 reads TGTGCCAGCAGCCCCCCCGGCGTGAGCTCCTACGAGCAGTACTTC. The full variable domain, its missing parts supplied by reference TRBV7-8 and TRBJ2-7, is GAGVSQSPRYKVAKRGQDVALRCDPISGHVSLFWYQQALGQGPEFLTYFQNEAQLDKSGLPSDRFFAERPEGSVSTLKIQRTQQEDSAVYLCASSPPGVSSYEQYFGPGTRLTVT.

The V gene is TRBV30, the J gene TRBJ2-7; D assignment may be TRBD1 or TRBD2 (5 bases each). This CDR3 is 15 amino acids long. The germline gives CDR1 GTSNPN, CDR2 SVGIG (reference sequence). V lost 4 bases and J 7 bases, leaving 23 bases between the germline ends. DNA of the CDR3: TGTGCCTGGACCGGAATGGGACGGCATCCGGATGAGCAGTACTTC. The encoded protein is CAWTGMGRHPDEQYF. The complete variable domain, with remaining parts taken from reference TRBV30 and TRBJ2-7, reads SQTIHQWPATLVQPVGSPLSLECTVEGTSNPNLYWYRQAAGRGLQLLFYSVGIGQISSEVPQNLSASRPQDRQFILSSKKLLLSDSGFYLCAWTGMGRHPDEQYFGPGTRLTVT.

The chain couples TRBV28 to TRBJ1-5; no clear D. The CDR3 contains 15 residues. Per the germline V gene, CDR1 is MDHEN and CDR2 is SYDVKM. V was cut by 6 bases and J by 7 bases, with 19 bases left in between. CDR3 coding DNA: TGTGCCAGCAGCTCGGACCCACAGAACGGACAGCCCCAGCATTTT. This gives the protein CASSSDPQNGQPQHF.

This rearrangement joins TRBV6-9 to TRBJ1-1; D unresolved. The V end lost 7 bases, the J end lost 0 bases, and 12 bases lay between the germline ends. This CDR3 region has 14 residues. Per germline, CDR1 MNHGY and CDR2 SVAAGI. The CDR3 protein is CASTQGNMNTEAFF. The CDR3 bases are TGTGCCAGCACCCAAGGGAACATGAACACTGAAGCTTTCTTT.

A single count supports this clone. J is TRBJ2-4 and V is TRBV6-6, with D possibly matching TRBD1 (5 bases). CDR3 size: 16 residues. Trimming took off 0 bases at V and 8 bases at J, with 17 bases between the two ends. Per germline, CDR1 MNHNY and CDR2 SVGAGI (reference sequence). The CDR3 bases are TGTGCCAGCAGTTACTCGGGTAGGGGTGGTTGGGACATTCAGTACTTC. Protein sequence: CASSYSGRGGWDIQYF.

The CDR3 loop is CASSSAGAHQETQYF. CDR3 sequence (DNA): TGTGCCAGCAGCTCGGCCGGGGCCCACCAAGAGACCCAGTACTTC. The genes are TRBV7-2 and TRBJ2-5; D assignment may be TRBD1 or TRBD2 (5 bases each). Looked up from germline, CDR1 is SGHTA and CDR2 is FQGNSA. Deletions cut 4 bases from V and 0 bases from J, with 12 bases between. The CDR3 spans 15 residues.

The J gene is TRBJ2-7, the V gene TRBV7-3; D unresolved. The CDR3 length is 13 residues. Germline CDR1 SGHTA, CDR2 FQGTGA. V was pared by 2 bases and J by 5 bases, with 10 bases between. The CDR3 reads CASSLGSGDEQYF. The CDR3 bases are TGTGCCAGCAGCTTAGGCAGTGGAGACGAGCAGTACTTC.

This clone appeared a few times. Here the CDR3 DNA reads TGTGCCAGCAGAGAGAACGAATGGCGTGAAAAACTGTTTTTT. Its translation is CASRENEWREKLFF. The chain is built from TRBV6-1 and TRBJ1-4; the D is unclear. Germline V CDR1 and CDR2: MNHNS, SASEGT. V shed 6 bases and J shed 7 bases, with 15 bases lying between them. This CDR3 has 14 amino acids.

J is TRBJ2-1 and V is TRBV10-3, with TRBD2 matching over 15 bases. The CDR3 is 15 amino acids. Trimming cost V 7 bases and J 4 bases; bases outside gene matches: 2. CDR1 ENHRY and CDR2 SYGVKD come from the germline V gene. CDR3 sequence reads: CAITGTSGGYNEQFF. CDR3 DNA: TGTGCCATCACCGGGACTAGCGGGGGGTACAATGAGCAGTTCTTC.

Concerning this clone itself: One end of the junction does not line up with germline, which may come from a read error. The chain has TRBV18 and TRBJ1-1; D might be TRBD1 (5 bases). The CDR3 runs 13 residues. Germline V gene data show CDR1 as KGHSH and CDR2 as LQKENI. The DNA for the CDR3 is TGTGCCAGCTCACCTGACGGGGCGCAATCATCTCTCTTT. Its translation is CASSPDGAQSSLF.